The rows below give T cell receptor beta chains drawn from one sample of a study of Ad26.COV2.S vaccination and SARS-CoV-2 variants. Sequencing used immunoSEQ multiplex PCR; TCRdb keeps in-frame clones, though not all of them. The sample carries 360,000 or so clones, roughly 91% recorded once. Sequenced here: peripheral blood, sampled in a trial of Ad26.COV2.S vaccine versus placebo. These receptors were obtained from a person between 18 and 60 years old who received the Ad26.COV2.S COVID-19 vaccine or a placebo. The CDR3 runs from the conserved cysteine through the conserved F or W. D genes are given only for firm matches. Clone size appears in some rows only: once, few, many, or a class for an expanded clone.

j_call	cdr3_length	clone_size	v_call	d_call	cdr3_nt	cdr3_aa
TRBJ1-1	14	.	TRBV5-1	.	TGCGCCAGCAGCTCTCTAGGGTCTCACACTGAAGCTTTCTTT	CASSSLGSHTEAFF
TRBJ2-5	17	.	TRBV5-4	.	TGTGCCAGCAGCTTGACTAACAGGGCGAGGTATTCAGAGACCCAGTACTTC	CASSLTNRARYSETQYF
TRBJ1-1	17	few	TRBV5-6	TRBD1	TGTGCCAGCAGCTGGACAGGGCAAGGGTTAGGTTACACTGAAGCTTTCTTT	CASSWTGQGLGYTEAFF
TRBJ1-6	14	.	TRBV7-9	.	TGTGCCAGCAGCGAGGGGGATTATAATTCACCCCTCCACTTT	CASSEGDYNSPLHF
TRBJ1-2	15	.	TRBV5-8	TRBD1	TGTGCCAGCAGCCCGGGACAGGGTTTGAGCTATGGCTACACCTTC	CASSPGQGLSYGYTF
TRBJ1-1	15	.	TRBV6-5	.	TGTGCCAGCAGTTACTCGGGCCAGGGGTCCACTGAAGCTTTCTTT	CASSYSGQGSTEAFF
TRBJ2-7	15	.	TRBV9	.	TGTGCCAGCAGCGCCGGTTACAGTGGGGCCTACGAGCAGTACTTC	CASSAGYSGAYEQYF
TRBJ2-5	16	.	TRBV21-1	.	TGTGCCAGCAGCCCTCGGACAGGGGGCGGCCGGGAGACCCAGTACTTC	CASSPRTGGGRETQYF
TRBJ1-1	12	.	TRBV5-4	.	TGTGCCAGCAGCATGAAGGGAACTGAAGCTTTCTTT	CASSMKGTEAFF
TRBJ1-1	14	.	TRBV2	TRBD1	TGTGCCAGCGCTGAGACAGGGTCGAACACTGAAGCTTTCTTT	CASAETGSNTEAFF
TRBJ1-4	13	.	TRBV25-1	.	TGTGCCAGCAGTGGAGGGGGGGGGAGGAAACTGTTTTTT	CASSGGGGRKLFF
TRBJ2-1	15	.	TRBV11-2	.	TGTGCCAGCAGCTTAGAGGCCGGACAGTACAATGAGCAGTTCTTC	CASSLEAGQYNEQFF
TRBJ1-2	18	.	TRBV27	TRBD1	TGTGCCAGCAGTCCCCGGCCCTCGACAGGGGCTCAGGGGGGTGGCTACACCTTC	CASSPRPSTGAQGGGYTF
TRBJ2-1	16	.	TRBV4-3	TRBD2	TGCGCCAGCAGCCAAGAAGGAGCGGGGGGGCTCAATGAGCAGTTCTTC	CASSQEGAGGLNEQFF
TRBJ2-1	13	.	TRBV4-3	.	TGCGCCAGCAGCCACACGGGTTTCAATGAGCAGTTCTTC	CASSHTGFNEQFF
TRBJ2-7	14	.	TRBV14	TRBD1	TGTGCCAGCAGCCAACAACAGGGGCGATTGCAGCAGTACTTC	CASSQQQGRLQQYF
TRBJ2-1	14	.	TRBV3-1/TRBV3-2	.	TGTGCCAGCAGCCAAGTCGGACAGTACAATGAGCAGTTCTTC	CASSQVGQYNEQFF
TRBJ1-6	15	.	TRBV30	.	TGTGCCTGGAAGAACAGGGACGCCCATAATTCACCCCTCCACTTT	CAWKNRDAHNSPLHF
TRBJ2-1	16	.	TRBV11-1	TRBD2	TGTGCCAGCAGCTCACCCGGGACTAGCGGCTACAATGAGCAGTTCTTC	CASSSPGTSGYNEQFF
TRBJ1-3	17	.	TRBV18	.	TGTGCCAGCTCACCACTCATCGGGGGGCCCTCTGGAAACACCATATATTTT	CASSPLIGGPSGNTIYF
TRBJ1-4	19	once	TRBV20-1	TRBD1	TGCAGTGCTAGTTTAGACAGGGAAATACGCGGGGCAACTAATGAAAAACTGTTTTTT	CSASLDREIRGATNEKLFF
TRBJ2-7	15	.	TRBV11-2	.	TGTGCCAGCAGCTTAGTCTTCAGTTCCGCAGGCGAGCAGTACTTC	CASSLVFSSAGEQYF
TRBJ2-2	15	.	TRBV9	TRBD2	TGTGCCAGCAGCGTAGTCGGTCGGGACTATGGGGAGCTGTTTTTT	CASSVVGRDYGELFF
TRBJ2-3	14	.	TRBV2	TRBD2	TGTGCCAGCCAAAGGGGACTAGCAACAGATACGCAGTATTTT	CASQRGLATDTQYF
TRBJ2-2	16	.	TRBV19	.	TGTGCCAGTAGTATAGGGCCCGCAACGGTAGCCGGGGAGCTGTTTTTT	CASSIGPATVAGELFF
TRBJ2-2	11	.	TRBV3-1/TRBV3-2	.	TGTGCCAGCATCTTGGCTGGGGAGCTGTTTTTT	CASILAGELFF
TRBJ2-7	14	.	TRBV6-1	.	TGTGCCAGCAGTGAAGCGGGGGCCACCTACGAGCAGTACTTC	CASSEAGATYEQYF
TRBJ2-5	16	.	TRBV5-1	.	TGCGCCAGCAGCTTAGAGTACCCACAGAGGAAAGAGACCCAGTACTTC	CASSLEYPQRKETQYF
TRBJ1-3	14	.	TRBV30	TRBD1	TGTGCCTGGAGTCGGACAGGACTTGGAAACACCATATATTTT	CAWSRTGLGNTIYF
TRBJ1-1	15	.	TRBV7-9	.	TGTGCCAGCAGCTTATCCTCGGGACAAAACACTGAAGCTTTCTTT	CASSLSSGQNTEAFF
TRBJ1-3	15	.	TRBV18	.	TGTGCCAGCTCACCGACGGGAAGCTCTGGAAACACCATATATTTT	CASSPTGSSGNTIYF
TRBJ1-6	19	few	TRBV21-1	.	TGTGCCAGCAGCAAAGTAGGACAGCCCTTGGGGTCCTATAATTCACCCCTCCACTTT	CASSKVGQPLGSYNSPLHF